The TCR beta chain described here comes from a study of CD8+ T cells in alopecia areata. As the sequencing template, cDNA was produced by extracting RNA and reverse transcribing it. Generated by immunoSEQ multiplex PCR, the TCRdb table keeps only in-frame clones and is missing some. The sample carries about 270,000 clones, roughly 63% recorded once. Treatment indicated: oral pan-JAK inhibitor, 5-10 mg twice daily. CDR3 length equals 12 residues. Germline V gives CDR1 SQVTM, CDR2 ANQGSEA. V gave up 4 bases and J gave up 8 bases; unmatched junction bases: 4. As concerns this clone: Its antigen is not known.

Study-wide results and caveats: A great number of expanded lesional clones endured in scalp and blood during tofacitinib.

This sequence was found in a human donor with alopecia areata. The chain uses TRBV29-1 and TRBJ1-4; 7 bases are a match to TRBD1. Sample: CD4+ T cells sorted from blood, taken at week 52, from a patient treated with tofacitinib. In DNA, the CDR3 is TGCAGCGTTGGACAGGGCCAAGAAAAACTGTTTTTT. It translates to CSVGQGQEKLFF.